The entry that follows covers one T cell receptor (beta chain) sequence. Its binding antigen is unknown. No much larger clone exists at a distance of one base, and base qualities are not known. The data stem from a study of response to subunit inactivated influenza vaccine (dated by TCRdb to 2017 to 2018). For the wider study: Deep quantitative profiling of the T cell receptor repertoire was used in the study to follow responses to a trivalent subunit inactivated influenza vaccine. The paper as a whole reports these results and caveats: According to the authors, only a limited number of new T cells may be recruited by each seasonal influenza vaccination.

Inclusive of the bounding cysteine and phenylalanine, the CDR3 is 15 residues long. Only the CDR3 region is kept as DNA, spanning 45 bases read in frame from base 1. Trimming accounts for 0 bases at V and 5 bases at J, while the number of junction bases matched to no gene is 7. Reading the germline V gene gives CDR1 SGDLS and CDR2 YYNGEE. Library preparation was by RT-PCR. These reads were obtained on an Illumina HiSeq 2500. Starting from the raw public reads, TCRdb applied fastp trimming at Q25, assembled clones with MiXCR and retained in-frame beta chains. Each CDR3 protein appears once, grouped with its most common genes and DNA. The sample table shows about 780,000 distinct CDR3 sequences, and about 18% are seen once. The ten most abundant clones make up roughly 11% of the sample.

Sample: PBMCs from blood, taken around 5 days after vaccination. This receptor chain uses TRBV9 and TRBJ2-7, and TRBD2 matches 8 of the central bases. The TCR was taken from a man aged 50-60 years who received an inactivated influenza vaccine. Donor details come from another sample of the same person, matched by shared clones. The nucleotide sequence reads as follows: TGTGCCAGCAGCGTAGGGATAGCGGGAAACAACGAGCAGTACTTC. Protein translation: CASSVGIAGNNEQYF. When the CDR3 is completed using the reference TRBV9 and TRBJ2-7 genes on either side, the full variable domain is DSGVTQTPKHLITATGQRVTLRCSPRSGDLSVYWYQQSLDQGLQFLIQYYNGEERAKGNILERFSAQQFPDLHSELNLSSLELGDSALYFCASSVGIAGNNEQYFGPGTRLTVT.